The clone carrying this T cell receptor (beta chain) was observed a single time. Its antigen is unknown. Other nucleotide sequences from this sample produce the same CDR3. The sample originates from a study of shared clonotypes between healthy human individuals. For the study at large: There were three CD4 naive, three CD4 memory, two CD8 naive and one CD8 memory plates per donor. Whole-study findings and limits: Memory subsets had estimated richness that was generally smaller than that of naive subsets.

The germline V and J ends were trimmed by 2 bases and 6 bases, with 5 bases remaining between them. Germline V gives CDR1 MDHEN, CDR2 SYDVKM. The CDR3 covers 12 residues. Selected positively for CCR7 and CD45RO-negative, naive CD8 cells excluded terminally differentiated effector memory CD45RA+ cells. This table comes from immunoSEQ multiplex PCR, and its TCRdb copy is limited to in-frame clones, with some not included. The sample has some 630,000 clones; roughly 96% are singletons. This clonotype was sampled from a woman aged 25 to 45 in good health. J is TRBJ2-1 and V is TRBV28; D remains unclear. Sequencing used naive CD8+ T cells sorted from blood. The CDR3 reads CASSLGGNEQFF. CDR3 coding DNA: TGTGCCAGCAGTTTAGGCGGCAATGAGCAGTTCTTC. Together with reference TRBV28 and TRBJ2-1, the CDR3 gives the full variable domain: DVKVTQSSRYLVKRTGEKVFLECVQDMDHENMFWYRQDPGLGLRLIYFSYDVKMKEKGDIPEGYSVSREKKERFSLILESASTNQTSMYLCASSLGGNEQFFGPGTRLTVL.